The table lists the clone carrying this T cell receptor beta chain with a few counts. Its antigen is still unknown. The data stem from a study of shared clonotypes between healthy human individuals. Study-level background: The donor pool was made up of a couple of women and three men aged 18 to 49.

Overall study findings and caveats: Even with large depth, rarefaction showed that sorted-subset sequencing was incomplete. Expectations were that clonotype sharing among donors would be affected by sequencing depth.

Germline CDR1 and CDR2: SGHDT and YYEEEE. The CDR3 extends over 13 amino acids. The V gene end was trimmed by 3 bases and the J gene end by 11 bases; junction bases not matched to a gene: 9. The assay was immunoSEQ multiplex PCR, and TCRdb's table has in-frame clones only and misses some. Among roughly 760,000 clones, 74% were seen once, and the ten largest hold 1.7%. Adult donors, all healthy and HIV-negative, had no recent acute infections or vaccinations. Sequencing input: memory CD4+ T cells sorted from blood. Noted subset: CD45RA-negative fraction. The rearrangement joins TRBV5-6 to TRBJ2-3; 7 bases agree with TRBD1. The sequence derives from a woman aged 25-40 years in good health. The CDR3 sequence: CASSSVDREKQYF. The CDR3 coding sequence is TGTGCCAGCAGCTCCGTAGACAGGGAAAAGCAGTATTTT.